This T cell receptor beta chain came from a study of cytomegalovirus exposure and HLA in healthy donors. The PCR used 60 Vbeta and 13 Jbeta primers. TCRdb's table, derived via immunoSEQ multiplex PCR, lists solely in-frame clones and lacks some. The sample comprises some 190,000 clones, 76% of which are singletons, and around 1.5% rests with the top ten. Germline V gives CDR1 MNHEY, CDR2 SMNVEV (reference sequence). V shed 5 bases and J shed 8 bases, with 12 bases lying between them. This CDR3 has 12 residues. This sequence was found in a young man in good health and CMV-seronegative. Sequencing input: PBMCs. The gene calls are TRBV27 and TRBJ1-1; no definite D call. The CDR3 coding sequence is TGTGCCAGCAGTCGACAAAATGAGGAAGCTTTCTTT. Amino acids: CASSRQNEEAFF.